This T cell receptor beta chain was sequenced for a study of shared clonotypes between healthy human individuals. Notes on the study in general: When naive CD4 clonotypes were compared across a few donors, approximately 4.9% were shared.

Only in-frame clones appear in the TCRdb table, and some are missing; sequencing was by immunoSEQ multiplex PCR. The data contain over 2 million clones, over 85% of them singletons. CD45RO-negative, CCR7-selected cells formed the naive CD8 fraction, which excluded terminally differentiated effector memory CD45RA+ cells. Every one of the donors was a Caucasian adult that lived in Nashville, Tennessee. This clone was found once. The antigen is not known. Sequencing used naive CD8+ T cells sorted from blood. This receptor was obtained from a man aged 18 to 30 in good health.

CDR3 coding DNA: TGTGCCACCAGCAGAGATTGGGACATAATCTACGAGCAGTACTTC. Residues: CATSRDWDIIYEQYF. V and J are TRBV15 and TRBJ2-7; weak D call: TRBD1 (6 bases). The V gene lost 0 bases and the J gene lost 3 bases, with 12 bases spanning the gap. CDR1 is LNHNV and CDR2 is YYDKDF in the germline V gene (reference sequence). This CDR3 is built from 15 residues.